This record concerns one TCR beta chain sequence. Clones were sequenced by immunoSEQ multiplex PCR, and TCRdb holds only the in-frame ones, with some missing. The sample includes about 220,000 clones, 82% of them seen just once. The data stem from a study of blood T cell repertoires in COVID-19. Trimming removed 3 bases from V and 0 bases from J, with 9 bases in between. Germline CDR1 and CDR2: MNHEY and SMNVEV (reference sequence). The CDR3 has 15 residues. The clonotype comes from a woman aged 55-69 years who had recovered from COVID-19. The sequenced material came from PBMCs or T cells enriched from blood (not recorded which). The genes are TRBV27 and TRBJ1-3; D is unclear. In nucleotides, the CDR3 is TGTGCCAGCAGTTTGCGGGGTTTCTCTGGAAACACCATATATTTT. Residues: CASSLRGFSGNTIYF.